This T cell receptor (beta chain) was retrieved from a study of T-cell reconstitution after alpha-beta-depleted transplantation in children. The V and J ends lost 1 base and 3 bases, in that order; junction bases with no gene match: 16. The length of the CDR3 is 19 residues. The V gene's germline CDR1 is SGHVS and CDR2 FNYEAQ. The TCRbeta library was prepared with unique molecular identifiers. MiXCR was run by TCRdb on the PCR reads, yielding one entry per CDR3 protein. The table records around 490,000 distinct CDR3 sequences, about 10% of them present only once. This clonotype was counted between two and nine times. Its antigen is unidentified. Study results and limitations: One year post-transplant, T-cell counts and diversity were largely derived from T cells produced anew. Some patients' high day-60 TCRbeta diversity was traced to surviving recipient T cells and thymic progenitors. At around two months after transplant, the alpha-beta T cells were reportedly derived from several hundred expanded clones that came from non-depleted graft cells.

The chain is built from TRBV7-6 and TRBJ2-5, with TRBD2 matching 8 bases. The sequencing used PBMCs, mostly from graft donor cells, collected 180 days after TCRalphabeta/CD19-depleted stem cell transplant. The receptor was isolated from a female patient aged 2-15 years who had a stem cell transplant for aplastic anemia, so the T cells may come from the graft donor. DNA of the CDR3: TGTGCCAGCAGCTTAGTCAGCGGGAGAGGGGTATCGGGAGAAGAGACCCAGTACTTC. This translates into CASSLVSGRGVSGEETQYF.